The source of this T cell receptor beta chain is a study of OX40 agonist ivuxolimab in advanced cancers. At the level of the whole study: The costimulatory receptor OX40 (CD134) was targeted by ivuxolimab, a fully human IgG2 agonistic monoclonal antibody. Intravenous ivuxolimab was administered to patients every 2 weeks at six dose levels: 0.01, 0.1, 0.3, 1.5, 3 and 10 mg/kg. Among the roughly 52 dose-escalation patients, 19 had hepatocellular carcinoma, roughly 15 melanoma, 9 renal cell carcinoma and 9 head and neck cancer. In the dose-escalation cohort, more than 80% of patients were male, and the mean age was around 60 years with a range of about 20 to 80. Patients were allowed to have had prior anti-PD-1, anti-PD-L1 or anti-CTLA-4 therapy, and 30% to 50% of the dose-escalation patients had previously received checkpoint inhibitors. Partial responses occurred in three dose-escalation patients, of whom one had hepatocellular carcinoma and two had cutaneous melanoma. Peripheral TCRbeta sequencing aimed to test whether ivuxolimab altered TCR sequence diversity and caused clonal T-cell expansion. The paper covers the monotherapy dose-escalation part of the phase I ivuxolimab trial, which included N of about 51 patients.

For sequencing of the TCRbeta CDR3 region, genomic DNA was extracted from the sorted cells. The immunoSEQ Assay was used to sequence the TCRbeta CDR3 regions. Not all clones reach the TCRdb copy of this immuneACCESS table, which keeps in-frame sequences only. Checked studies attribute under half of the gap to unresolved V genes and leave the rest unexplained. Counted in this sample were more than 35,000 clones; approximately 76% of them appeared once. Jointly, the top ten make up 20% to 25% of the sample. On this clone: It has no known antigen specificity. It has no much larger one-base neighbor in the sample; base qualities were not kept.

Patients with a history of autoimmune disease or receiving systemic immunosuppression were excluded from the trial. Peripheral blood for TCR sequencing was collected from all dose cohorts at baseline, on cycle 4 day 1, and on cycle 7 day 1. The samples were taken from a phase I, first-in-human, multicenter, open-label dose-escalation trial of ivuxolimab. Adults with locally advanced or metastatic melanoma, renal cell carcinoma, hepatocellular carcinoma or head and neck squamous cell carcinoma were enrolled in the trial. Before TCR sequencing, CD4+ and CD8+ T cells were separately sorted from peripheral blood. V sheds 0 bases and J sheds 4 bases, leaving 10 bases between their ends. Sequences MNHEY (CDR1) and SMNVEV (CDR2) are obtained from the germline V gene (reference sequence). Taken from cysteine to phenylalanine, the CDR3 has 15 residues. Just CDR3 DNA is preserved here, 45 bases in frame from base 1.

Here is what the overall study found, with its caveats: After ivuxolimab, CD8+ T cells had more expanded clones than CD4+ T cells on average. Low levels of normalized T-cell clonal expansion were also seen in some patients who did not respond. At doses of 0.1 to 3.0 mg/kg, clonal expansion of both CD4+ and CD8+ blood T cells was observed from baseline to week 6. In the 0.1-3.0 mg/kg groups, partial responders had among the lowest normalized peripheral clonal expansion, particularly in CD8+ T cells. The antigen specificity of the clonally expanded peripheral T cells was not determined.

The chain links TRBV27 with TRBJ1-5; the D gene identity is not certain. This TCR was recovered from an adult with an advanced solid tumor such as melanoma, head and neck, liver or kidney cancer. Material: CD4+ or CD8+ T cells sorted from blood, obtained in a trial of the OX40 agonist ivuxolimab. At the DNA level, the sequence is TGTGCCAGCAGTTTATCGTTTCTGATGAATCAGCCCCAGCATTTT. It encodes CASSLSFLMNQPQHF.